This record looks at one T cell receptor beta chain sequence and its context. Sequenced by immunoSEQ multiplex PCR; TCRdb stores in-frame clones only, minus some. The profile shows roughly 1.4 million clones, approximately 98.5% of them singletons. This sample stems from a study of shared clonotypes between healthy human individuals. The CDR3 loop spans 15 amino acids. CDR1 and CDR2 from the germline V gene are SGHRS and YFSETQ. The V and J ends lost 4 bases and 6 bases respectively, with 17 bases between them. This TCR was recovered from a man aged 30 to 39 in good health. Sequencing was performed on naive CD4+ T cells sorted from blood. Subset specified: CD45RA+ positively selected. The genes are TRBV5-1 and TRBJ2-1; D not resolved. DNA for the CDR3: TGCGCCAGCAGCAGGATCCCTAACATTGGCAATGAGCAGTTCTTC. Protein sequence: CASSRIPNIGNEQFF.